Listed below are T cell receptor beta chains from one sample, sequenced in a study of cytomegalovirus exposure and HLA in healthy donors. Sequencing was performed with immunoSEQ multiplex PCR; in TCRdb, only in-frame clones are kept and a portion is missing. The sample has over 100,000 clones, around 70% seen once. The sample comprised PBMCs. The origin of the receptors is a man aged 35 to 55 in good health and CMV-seropositive. Both conserved end residues are part of each CDR3. A D gene is named only where the DNA matches it firmly. Clone size is given for some rows only: seen once, a few or many times, or a class if the clone is expanded.

J gene | D gene | clone size | CDR3 length | V gene | CDR3 DNA | CDR3 protein
TRBJ2-7 | - | - | 13 | TRBV11-3 | TGTGCCAGCAGCCCCGGGGAAAGCTACGAGCAGTACTTC | CASSPGESYEQYF
TRBJ1-5 | - | - | 13 | TRBV5-6 | TGTGCCAGCAGCTCAACAGGGCGGCAGCCCCAGCATTTT | CASSSTGRQPQHF
TRBJ1-6 | - | many | 15 | TRBV6-1 | TGTGCCAGCAGTGAAGCGCTAGGACAAAATTCACCCCTCCACTTT | CASSEALGQNSPLHF
TRBJ1-4 | - | - | 13 | TRBV28 | TGTGCCAGCAGTTTACGACAGAATGAAAAACTGTTTTTT | CASSLRQNEKLFF
TRBJ2-7 | TRBD1 | - | 16 | TRBV7-2 | TGTGCCAGCAGCTCTAATACCGGGACAGGCCTTTACGAGCAGTACTTC | CASSSNTGTGLYEQYF
TRBJ1-1 | - | few | 14 | TRBV6-5 | TGTGCCAGCAGTTACGGCGGAGGGTCCACTGAAGCTTTCTTT | CASSYGGGSTEAFF
TRBJ2-7 | - | few | 16 | TRBV27 | TGTGCCAGCAGTTCCACTCCAAGCCAGGGTTCCTACGAGCAGTACTTC | CASSSTPSQGSYEQYF
TRBJ2-2 | - | - | 14 | TRBV10-3 | TGTGCCATCTCTGGCTTCGCGAACACCGGGGAGCTGTTTTTT | CAISGFANTGELFF
TRBJ2-5 | - | - | 13 | TRBV10-3 | TGTGCCAGCATGGGACCGGGGGAGGAGACCCAGTACTTC | CASMGPGEETQYF
TRBJ1-1 | TRBD1 | few | 15 | TRBV30 | TGTGCCTGGAGTGTACAGGGGGCGGGGAACACTGAAGCTTTCTTT | CAWSVQGAGNTEAFF
TRBJ1-5 | - | - | 14 | TRBV6-5 | TGTGCCAGCAGTCGGACACCTGACAATCAGCCCCAGCATTTT | CASSRTPDNQPQHF
TRBJ1-1 | TRBD1 | - | 17 | TRBV19 | TGTGCCACCCTTAAACAGGGGGTGGGAAGCTTGAACACTGAAGCTTTCTTT | CATLKQGVGSLNTEAFF
TRBJ2-7 | TRBD1 | once | 15 | TRBV4-1 | TGCGCCAGCAGCCCGACAGGGGGCGCTTCCTACGAGCAGTACTTC | CASSPTGGASYEQYF
TRBJ2-7 | TRBD1 | - | 14 | TRBV6-5 | TGTGCCAGCAGTCGGGACAGGGGGAAATACGAGCAGTACTTC | CASSRDRGKYEQYF
TRBJ1-2 | TRBD1 | - | 15 | TRBV19 | TGTGCCAGTAGTTTCAGGACAGGTCTGGCCGATGGCTACACCTTC | CASSFRTGLADGYTF
TRBJ2-7 | TRBD1 | - | 13 | TRBV5-6 | TGTGCCAGCAGCTTGACAGGGGGATACGAGCAGTACTTC | CASSLTGGYEQYF
TRBJ2-1 | TRBD1 | - | 16 | TRBV5-5 | TGTGCCAGCAGCTTAGGACAGGACCTCTCCTACAATGAGCAGTTCTTC | CASSLGQDLSYNEQFF
TRBJ2-1 | TRBD2 | - | 19 | TRBV5-1 | TGCGCCAGCAGCTTCCTAGCGGGAGGCGTCCGTTACTCCTACAATGAGCAGTTCTTC | CASSFLAGGVRYSYNEQFF
TRBJ2-7 | TRBD1 | - | 15 | TRBV6-5 | TGTGCCAGCAGTTCCCGAGGGGGCACTCCCGCCGAGCAGTACTTC | CASSSRGGTPAEQYF
TRBJ2-1 | - | - | 14 | TRBV7-9 | TGTGCCAGCAGCTTGGAGGACAGTTACAATGAGCAGTTCTTC | CASSLEDSYNEQFF
TRBJ1-5 | - | few | 14 | TRBV2 | TGTGCCAGCAGTGATGGGCAGAATCATCAGCCCCAGCATTTT | CASSDGQNHQPQHF
TRBJ2-7 | TRBD1 | - | 15 | TRBV6-1 | TGTGCCAGCAGTGTAAGGGGACAGGGTAGCCACGAGCAGTACTTC | CASSVRGQGSHEQYF
TRBJ1-2 | - | - | 14 | TRBV28 | TGTGCCAGCAGAAGCCAGGAGGGAAACTATGGCTACACCTTC | CASRSQEGNYGYTF
TRBJ2-5 | TRBD2 | - | 17 | TRBV9 | TGTGCCAGCAGCGTAGCGGGAGGGGAGGGACCCCAAGAGACCCAGTACTTC | CASSVAGGEGPQETQYF
TRBJ1-2 | - | - | 17 | TRBV6-1 | TGTGCCAGCAGTGACGGCTTCAGTGGTCGGCACGTCAGGGGCTACACCTTC | CASSDGFSGRHVRGYTF
TRBJ1-4 | - | once | 13 | TRBV29-1 | TGCAGCGTCCTACAGACAACTAATGAAAAACTGTTTTTT | CSVLQTTNEKLFF
TRBJ2-2 | - | once | 14 | TRBV7-8 | TGTGCCAGCAGCGGGCGGGAGAACACCGGGGAGCTGTTTTTT | CASSGRENTGELFF